These 12 T cell receptor beta chains came from one sample sequenced in a study of blood T cell repertoires in COVID-19. Clones were sequenced by immunoSEQ multiplex PCR, and TCRdb holds only the in-frame ones, with some missing. The sample has under 95,000 clones, approximately 83% seen once; the top ten hold about 29%. The specimen was peripheral blood. The receptors originated from a woman aged 80 or over with acute or convalescent COVID-19.

This clone was found a few times. The gene calls are TRBV15 and TRBJ1-4; D gene uncertain. The CDR3 runs to 13 residues. Trimming cost V 5 bases and J 17 bases, with 21 bases left between them. Germline CDR1 and CDR2: LNHNV and YYDKDF (reference sequence). CDR3 amino acids: CATSSSDMRVPFF. The CDR3 coding sequence is TGTGCCACCAGCTCGAGCGACATGCGGGTTCCCTTTTTT.

This chain uses TRBV11-3 with TRBJ2-7; 7 bases are shared with TRBD1. The length of the CDR3 is 16 residues. V gave up 1 base and J gave up 1 base; unmatched junction bases: 7. The V gene's germline CDR1 is SGHNT and CDR2 YENEEA. CDR3 sequence reads: CASSLGFQGVSYEQYF. In DNA, the CDR3 is TGTGCCAGCAGCTTAGGGTTCCAGGGGGTATCCTACGAGCAGTACTTC.

This clone was seen only once. This chain joins TRBV18 and TRBJ1-5; 9 bases agree with TRBD1. The CDR3 loop spans 16 amino acids. Germline V gives CDR1 KGHSH, CDR2 LQKENI. The trim removed 3 bases at V and 7 bases at J, leaving 10 bases unmatched. The CDR3, as DNA: TGTGCCAGCTCACCTGCCGGGACAGGGACAGACCAGCCCCAGCATTTT. It encodes CASSPAGTGTDQPQHF.

The chain joins TRBV11-2 to TRBJ2-2; the D gene is possibly TRBD2 (6 bases). Germline CDR1 reads SGHAT; CDR2 reads FQNNGV. CDR3 size: 13 residues. Trimming cost V 3 bases and J 7 bases, with 9 bases left between them. CDR3 coding DNA: TGTGCCAGCAGCTTCGGGAGTTACGGGGAGCTGTTTTTT. Translation: CASSFGSYGELFF. Based on the CDR3 plus reference TRBV11-2 and TRBJ2-2, the full variable domain is EAGVAQSPRYKIIEKRQSVAFWCNPISGHATLYWYQQILGQGPKLLIQFQNNGVVDDSQLPKDRFSAERLKGVDSTLKIQPAKLEDSAVYLCASSFGSYGELFFGEGSRLTVL.

J is TRBJ1-2 and V is TRBV11-2; a weak D match, TRBD1 (5 bases). The V gene lost 0 bases and the J gene lost 5 bases, with 13 bases spanning the gap. The CDR3 runs 15 residues. Germline V lookup: CDR1 SGHAT, CDR2 FQNNGV. CDR3 DNA sequence: TGTGCCAGCAGCTTAGATATAGGGGCTTCTTATGGCTACACCTTC. It encodes CASSLDIGASYGYTF.

CDR3 sequence reads: CASSGGQGSQETQYF. The CDR3 nucleotides are TGCGCCAGCAGTGGGGGACAGGGGAGCCAAGAGACCCAGTACTTC. The chain carries TRBV10-1 and TRBJ2-5; 10 bases fit TRBD1. The CDR3 sequence is 15 residues long. Germline-derived CDR1 and CDR2 are WNHNN and SYGVQD (reference sequence). J was trimmed by 1 base and V by 4 bases; bases with no gene match: 3.

The chain has TRBV5-1 and TRBJ2-7, with D perhaps matching TRBD2 (6 bases). The CDR3 has 17 residues. In germline, CDR1 is SGHRS, CDR2 YFSETQ. V was trimmed by 0 bases and J by 3 bases, leaving 19 bases between them. As DNA, the CDR3 is TGCGCCAGCAGCTTGGCGTTTGGGCGGGAACCTCTCTACGAGCAGTACTTC. Its protein product is CASSLAFGREPLYEQYF.

The rearrangement joins TRBV28 to TRBJ2-3; 12 bases are a match to TRBD1. Germline loops: CDR1 MDHEN, CDR2 SYDVKM. This CDR3 spans 19 amino acids. The V gene end was trimmed by 7 bases and the J gene end by 4 bases; junction bases not matched to a gene: 18. CDR3 residues: CASIMGTGGGGPGADTQYF. The CDR3 nucleotides are TGTGCCAGCATAATGGGGACAGGGGGCGGAGGGCCTGGCGCAGATACGCAGTATTTT.

The V and J genes are TRBV5-1 and TRBJ2-1; weak D call: TRBD2 (6 bases). Trimming removed 4 bases from V and 5 bases from J, with 22 bases in between. Germline CDR1 SGHRS, CDR2 YFSETQ. This CDR3 region has 17 residues. CDR3 sequence reads: CASSPDPAGMGNNEQFF. CDR3 DNA sequence: TGCGCCAGCAGCCCGGACCCGGCGGGGATGGGAAACAATGAGCAGTTCTTC.

V and J are TRBV3-1 (or the pseudogene TRBV3-2) and TRBJ2-7; 8 bases align to TRBD2. CDR3 length: 15 amino acids. Germline V gene lookup returns CDR1 LGHDT and CDR2 YNNKEL (reference sequence). With V trimmed by 1 base and J by 4 bases, 6 bases remained unmatched. In DNA, the CDR3 is TGTGCCAGCAGCCAAGTGCCAGCGGGAGCTTACGAGCAGTACTTC. Amino acid sequence: CASSQVPAGAYEQYF.

V and J are TRBV7-2 and TRBJ2-1, with 15 bases fitting TRBD2. J gave up 2 bases and V 2 bases, and 7 bases lay outside the gene matches. In germline, CDR1 is SGHTA, CDR2 FQGNSA. There are 19 residues in the CDR3. The CDR3 DNA sequence: TGTGCCAGCAGCTTACAGGGACTAGCGGGAGGATCTCCCTACAATGAGCAGTTCTTC. Translating gives CASSLQGLAGGSPYNEQFF.

V usage is TRBV5-4 and J usage is TRBJ2-3; a weak D match, TRBD2 (5 bases). This CDR3 is built from 17 residues. Trimming took 3 bases from V and 3 from J, leaving 20 bases between them. CDR1 is SGHNT and CDR2 is YYREEE in the germline V gene (reference sequence). CDR3 DNA sequence: TGTGCCAGCAGCTCGGACCCGGACTGGGTGTTTACAGATACGCAGTATTTT. Its translation: CASSSDPDWVFTDTQYF.